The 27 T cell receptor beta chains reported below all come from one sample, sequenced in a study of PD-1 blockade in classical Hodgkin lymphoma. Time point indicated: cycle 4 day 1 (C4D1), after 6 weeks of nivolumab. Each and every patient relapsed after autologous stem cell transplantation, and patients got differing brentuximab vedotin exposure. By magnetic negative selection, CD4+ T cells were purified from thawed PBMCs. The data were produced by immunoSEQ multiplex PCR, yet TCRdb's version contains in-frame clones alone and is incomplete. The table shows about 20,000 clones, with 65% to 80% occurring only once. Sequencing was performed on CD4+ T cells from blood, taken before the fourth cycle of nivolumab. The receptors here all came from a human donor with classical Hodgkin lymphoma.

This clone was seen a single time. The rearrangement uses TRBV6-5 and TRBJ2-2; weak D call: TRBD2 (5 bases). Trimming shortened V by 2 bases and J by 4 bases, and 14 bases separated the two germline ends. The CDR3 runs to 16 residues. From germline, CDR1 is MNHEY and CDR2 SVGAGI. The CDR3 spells CASSYNGPGGTGELFF. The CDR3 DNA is TGTGCCAGCAGTTACAACGGTCCCGGAGGCACCGGGGAGCTGTTTTTT.

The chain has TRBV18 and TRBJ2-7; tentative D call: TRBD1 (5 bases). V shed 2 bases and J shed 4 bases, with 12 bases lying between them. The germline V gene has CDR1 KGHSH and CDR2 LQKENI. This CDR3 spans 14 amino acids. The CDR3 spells CASSPFQGRYEQYF. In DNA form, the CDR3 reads TGTGCCAGCTCACCATTCCAGGGAAGGTACGAGCAGTACTTC.

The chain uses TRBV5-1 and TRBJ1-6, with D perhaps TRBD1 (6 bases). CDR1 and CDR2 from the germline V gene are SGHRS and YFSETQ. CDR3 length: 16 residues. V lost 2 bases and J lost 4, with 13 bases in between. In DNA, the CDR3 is TGCGCCAGCAGCTTTACCGGGACACCTTATAATTCACCCCTCCACTTT. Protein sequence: CASSFTGTPYNSPLHF.

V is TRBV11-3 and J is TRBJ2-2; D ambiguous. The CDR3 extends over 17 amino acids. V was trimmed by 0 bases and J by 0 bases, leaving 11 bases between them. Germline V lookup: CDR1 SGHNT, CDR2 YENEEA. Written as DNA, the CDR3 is TGTGCCAGCAGCTTAGATGTTATCCGGGCGAACACCGGGGAGCTGTTTTTT. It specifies CASSLDVIRANTGELFF.

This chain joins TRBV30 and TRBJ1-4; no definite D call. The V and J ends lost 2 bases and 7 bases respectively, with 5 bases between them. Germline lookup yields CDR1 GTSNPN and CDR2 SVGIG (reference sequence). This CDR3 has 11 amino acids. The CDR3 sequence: CAWSRFEKLFF. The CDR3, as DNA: TGTGCCTGGAGTAGGTTTGAAAAACTGTTTTTT.

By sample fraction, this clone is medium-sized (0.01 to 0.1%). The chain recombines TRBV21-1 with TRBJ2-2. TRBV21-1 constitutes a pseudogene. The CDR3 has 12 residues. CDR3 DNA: TGTGCCAGCCGCAGGTACACCGGGGAGCTGTTTTTT. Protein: CASRRYTGELFF.

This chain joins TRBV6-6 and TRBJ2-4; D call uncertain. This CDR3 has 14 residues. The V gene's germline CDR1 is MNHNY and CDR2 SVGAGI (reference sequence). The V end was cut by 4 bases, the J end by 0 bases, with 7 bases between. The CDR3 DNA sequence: TGTGCCAGCAGTTCGAGCCTAGCCAAAAACATTCAGTACTTC. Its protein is CASSSSLAKNIQYF.

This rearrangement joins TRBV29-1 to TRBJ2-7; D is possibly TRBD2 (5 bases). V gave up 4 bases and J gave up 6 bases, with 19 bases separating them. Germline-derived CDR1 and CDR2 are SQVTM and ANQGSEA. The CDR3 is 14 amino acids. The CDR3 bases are TGCAGCGTTGTTCCATATGGGAGTTCGGTCGAGCAGTACTTC. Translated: CSVVPYGSSVEQYF.

CDR3 protein: CASSYDEKLFF. The CDR3 coding sequence is TGTGCCAGCAGTTACGATGAAAAACTGTTTTTT. The J gene is TRBJ1-4, the V gene TRBV6-5; D call uncertain. CDR3 size: 11 residues. V was trimmed by 2 bases and J by 6 bases, leaving 1 base between them. Germline V gene data show CDR1 as MNHEY and CDR2 as SVGAGI.

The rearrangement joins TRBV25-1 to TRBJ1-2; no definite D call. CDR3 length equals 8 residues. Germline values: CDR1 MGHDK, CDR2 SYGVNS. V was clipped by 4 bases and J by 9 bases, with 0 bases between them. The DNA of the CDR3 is TGTGCCAGCAGTGGCTACACCTTC. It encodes CASSGYTF.

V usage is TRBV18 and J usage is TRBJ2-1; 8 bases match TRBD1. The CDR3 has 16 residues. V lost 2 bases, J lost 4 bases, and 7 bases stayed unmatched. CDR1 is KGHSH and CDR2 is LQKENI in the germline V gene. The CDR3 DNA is TGTGCCAGCTCACCAGAAAGGACAGGGTCTTACAATGAGCAGTTCTTC. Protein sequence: CASSPERTGSYNEQFF.

The CDR3 sequence is CASSSRLGQGTVDTEAFF. CDR3 DNA: TGCGCCAGCAGCTCCCGTTTAGGACAGGGGACCGTGGACACTGAAGCTTTCTTT. The V call is TRBV5-1, the J call TRBJ1-1, with TRBD1 identical over 9 bases. Trimming took 3 bases from V and 3 from J; bases not matched to a gene: 15. The length of the CDR3 is 18 residues. The germline gives CDR1 SGHRS, CDR2 YFSETQ.

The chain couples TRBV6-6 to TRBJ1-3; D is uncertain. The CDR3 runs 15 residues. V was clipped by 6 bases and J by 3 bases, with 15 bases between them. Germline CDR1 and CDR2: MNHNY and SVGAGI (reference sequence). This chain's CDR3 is CASSPGHTDGNTIYF. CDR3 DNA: TGTGCCAGCAGCCCTGGCCATACTGATGGAAACACCATATATTTT.

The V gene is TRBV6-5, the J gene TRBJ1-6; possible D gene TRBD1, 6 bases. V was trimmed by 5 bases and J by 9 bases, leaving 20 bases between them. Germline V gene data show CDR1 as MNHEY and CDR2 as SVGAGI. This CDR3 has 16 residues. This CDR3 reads CASSNYRVEDSSPLHF. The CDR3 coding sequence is TGTGCCAGCAGTAACTACAGGGTGGAGGATTCTTCACCCCTCCACTTT.

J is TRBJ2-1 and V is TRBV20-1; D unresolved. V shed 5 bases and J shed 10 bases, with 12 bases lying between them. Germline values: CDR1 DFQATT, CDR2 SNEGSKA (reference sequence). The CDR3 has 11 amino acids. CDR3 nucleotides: TGCAGTGCTTCAAGAGTAGGGGAGCAGTTCTTC. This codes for CSASRVGEQFF.

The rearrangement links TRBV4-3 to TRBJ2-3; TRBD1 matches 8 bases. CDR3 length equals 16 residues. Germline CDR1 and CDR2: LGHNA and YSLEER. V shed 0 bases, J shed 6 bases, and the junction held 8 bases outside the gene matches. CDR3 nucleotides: TGCGCCAGCAGCCAAGACTGGCCAGGGGGCTTGGATACGCAGTATTTT. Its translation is CASSQDWPGGLDTQYF.

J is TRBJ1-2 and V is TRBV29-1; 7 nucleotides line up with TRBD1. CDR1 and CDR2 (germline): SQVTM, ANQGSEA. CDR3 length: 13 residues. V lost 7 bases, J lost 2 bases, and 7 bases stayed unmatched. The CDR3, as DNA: TGCAGCGCCCGGGACAGACGAAACTATGGCTACACCTTC. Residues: CSARDRRNYGYTF.

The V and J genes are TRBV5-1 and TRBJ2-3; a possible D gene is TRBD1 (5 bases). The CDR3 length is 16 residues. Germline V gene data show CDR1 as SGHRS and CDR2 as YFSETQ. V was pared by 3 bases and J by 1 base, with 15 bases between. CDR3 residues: CASSYLQDPGTDTQYF. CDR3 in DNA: TGCGCCAGCAGCTACCTACAGGACCCAGGCACAGATACGCAGTATTTT.

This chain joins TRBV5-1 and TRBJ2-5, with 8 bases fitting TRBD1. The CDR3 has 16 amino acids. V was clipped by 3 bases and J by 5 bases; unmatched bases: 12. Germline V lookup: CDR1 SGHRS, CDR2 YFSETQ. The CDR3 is CASSSTGGNVGETQYF. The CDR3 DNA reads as TGCGCCAGCAGCTCTACAGGGGGGAACGTTGGTGAGACCCAGTACTTC.

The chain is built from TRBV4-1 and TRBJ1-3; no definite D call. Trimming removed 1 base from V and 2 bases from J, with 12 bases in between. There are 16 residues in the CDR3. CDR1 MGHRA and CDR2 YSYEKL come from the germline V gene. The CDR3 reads CASSQGRREAGNTIYF. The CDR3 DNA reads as TGCGCCAGCAGCCAAGGACGGCGGGAGGCTGGAAACACCATATATTTT.

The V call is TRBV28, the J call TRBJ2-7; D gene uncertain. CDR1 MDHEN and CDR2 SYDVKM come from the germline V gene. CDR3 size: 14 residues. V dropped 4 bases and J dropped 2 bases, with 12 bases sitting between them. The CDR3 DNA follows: TGTGCCAGCAGTTCTCATCCCCTCCCCTACGAGCAGTACTTC. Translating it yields CASSSHPLPYEQYF.

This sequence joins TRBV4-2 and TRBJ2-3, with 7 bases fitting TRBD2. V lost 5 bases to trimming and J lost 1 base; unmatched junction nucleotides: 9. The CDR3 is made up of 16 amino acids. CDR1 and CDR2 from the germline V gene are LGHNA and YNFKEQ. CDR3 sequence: CASSIRGGGGTDTQYF. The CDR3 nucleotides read TGTGCCAGCAGCATCCGTGGCGGGGGAGGCACAGATACGCAGTATTTT.

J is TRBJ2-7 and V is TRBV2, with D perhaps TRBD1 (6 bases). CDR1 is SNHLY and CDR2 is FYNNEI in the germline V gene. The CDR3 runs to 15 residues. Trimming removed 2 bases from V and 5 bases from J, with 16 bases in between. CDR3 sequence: CASSETQGLTHEQYF. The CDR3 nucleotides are TGTGCCAGCAGTGAAACGCAGGGGCTGACTCACGAGCAGTACTTC.

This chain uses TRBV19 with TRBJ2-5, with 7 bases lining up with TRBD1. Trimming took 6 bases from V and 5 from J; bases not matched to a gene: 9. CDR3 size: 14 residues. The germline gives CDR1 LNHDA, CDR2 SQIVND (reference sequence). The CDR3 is CASSTQGPGETQYF. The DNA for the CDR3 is TGTGCCAGTAGCACACAGGGGCCGGGGGAGACCCAGTACTTC.

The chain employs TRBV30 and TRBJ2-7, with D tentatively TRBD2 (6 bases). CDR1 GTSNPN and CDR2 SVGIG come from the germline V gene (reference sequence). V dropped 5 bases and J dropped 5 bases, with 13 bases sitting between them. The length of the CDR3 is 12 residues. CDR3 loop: CAWCPGGDEQYF. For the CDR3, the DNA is TGTGCCTGGTGCCCAGGCGGGGACGAGCAGTACTTC.

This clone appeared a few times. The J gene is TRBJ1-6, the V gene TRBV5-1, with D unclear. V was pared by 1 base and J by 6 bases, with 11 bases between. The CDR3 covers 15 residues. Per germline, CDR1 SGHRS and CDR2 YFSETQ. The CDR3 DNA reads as TGCGCCAGCAGCTTGATCCAGGCGTCTAATTCACCCCTCCACTTT. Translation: CASSLIQASNSPLHF.

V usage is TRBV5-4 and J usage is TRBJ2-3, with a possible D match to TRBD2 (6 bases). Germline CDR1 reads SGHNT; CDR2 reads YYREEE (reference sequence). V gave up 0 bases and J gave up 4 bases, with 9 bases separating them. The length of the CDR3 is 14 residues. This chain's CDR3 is CASSLVWEADTQYF. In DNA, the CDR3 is TGTGCCAGCAGCTTGGTATGGGAGGCAGATACGCAGTATTTT.